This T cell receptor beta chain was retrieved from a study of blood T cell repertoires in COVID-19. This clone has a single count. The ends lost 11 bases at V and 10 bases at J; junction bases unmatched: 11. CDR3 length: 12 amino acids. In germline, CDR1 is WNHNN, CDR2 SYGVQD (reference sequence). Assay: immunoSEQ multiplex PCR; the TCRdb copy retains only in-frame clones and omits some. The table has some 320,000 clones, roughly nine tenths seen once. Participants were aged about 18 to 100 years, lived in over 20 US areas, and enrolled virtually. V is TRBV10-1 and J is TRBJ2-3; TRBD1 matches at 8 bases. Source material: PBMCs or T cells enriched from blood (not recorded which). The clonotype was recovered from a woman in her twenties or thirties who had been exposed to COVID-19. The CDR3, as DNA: TGCGCCCGGGGACAGGTTCGGCTGGCGCAGTATTTT. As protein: CARGQVRLAQYF.